This TCR beta chain emerged from a study of T cell responses to AZD1222 COVID-19 vaccine. Study-wide context: Pooled together were second doses at about 4 or about 12 weeks.

The CDR3 is 11 residues long. V shed 3 bases and J shed 4 bases, with 2 bases lying between them. Germline lookup yields CDR1 SEHNR and CDR2 FQNEAQ (reference sequence). Libraries were prepared by immunoSEQ multiplex PCR; TCRdb keeps only in-frame clonotypes and omits some of them. The repertoire consists of about 130,000 clones, with about 87% occurring once and the leading ten covering 4% to 5.5%. The gene calls are TRBV7-9 and TRBJ2-3; D gene ambiguous. The sequence came from an adult in good health. Sequencing was performed on peripheral blood, taken on day 0 of AZD1222 vaccination. CDR3 bases: TGTGCCAGCAGCTTGGCAGATACGCAGTATTTT. Translating it yields CASSLADTQYF. The full variable domain, completed using reference TRBV7-9 and TRBJ2-3, is DTGVSQNPRHKITKRGQNVTFRCDPISEHNRLYWYRQTLGQGPEFLTYFQNEAQLEKSRLLSDRFSAERPKGSFSTLEIQRTEQGDSAMYLCASSLADTQYFGPGTRLTVL.